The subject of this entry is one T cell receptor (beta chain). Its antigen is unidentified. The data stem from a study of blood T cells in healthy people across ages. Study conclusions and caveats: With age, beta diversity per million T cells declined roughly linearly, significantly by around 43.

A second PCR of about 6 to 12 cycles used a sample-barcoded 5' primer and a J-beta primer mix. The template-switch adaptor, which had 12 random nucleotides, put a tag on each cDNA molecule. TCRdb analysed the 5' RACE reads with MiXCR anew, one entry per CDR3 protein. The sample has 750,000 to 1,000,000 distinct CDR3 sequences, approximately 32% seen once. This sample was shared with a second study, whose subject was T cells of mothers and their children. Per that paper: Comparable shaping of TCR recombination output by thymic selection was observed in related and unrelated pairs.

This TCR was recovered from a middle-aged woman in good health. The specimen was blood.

CDR3 amino acids: CASSPTIDRGQDGGYTF. In DNA form, the CDR3 reads TGTGCCAGCTCACCCACGATAGACAGGGGGCAGGACGGCGGCTACACCTTC. The chain links TRBV18 to TRBJ1-2; 10 bases fit TRBD1. V shed 3 bases and J 8 bases; nucleotides not matched to a gene: 15. Germline CDR1 is KGHSH and CDR2 is LQKENI. This CDR3 is built from 17 residues.